Many counts were recorded for the clone carrying this T cell receptor beta chain. What it recognizes is unknown. This sample was taken from a study of T cells in Graves' hyperthyroidism and ophthalmopathy. Study outcomes and limitations: Ophthalmopathy was distinguished from stable hyperthyroidism by 13 V-J signatures. Most thyroid clonotypes expanded above 0.001 were also detected in blood.

The CDR3 runs 14 residues. V was cut by 6 bases and J by 3 bases, with 15 bases left in between. Germline assignment: CDR1 MNHEY and CDR2 SMNVEV (reference sequence). Authors of the study amplified TCR beta CDR3 regions from RNA transcripts. Researchers ran a first-round RT-PCR on the TCR CDR3 using the HTBI primer set. TCRdb used MiXCR to reprocess the multiplex PCR reads, holding one entry per CDR3 protein. The sample gives about 500,000 distinct CDR3 sequences, roughly 15% of which show up once; around 28% is in the top ten. PBMCs were collected from an approximately 10 ml volume of fresh peripheral blood.

This receptor was identified in a woman younger than 45 with Graves' ophthalmopathy. This rearrangement joins TRBV27 to TRBJ2-7, with D possibly TRBD1 on 6 matching bases. What was sequenced was blood. CDR3 bases: TGTGCCAGCAGGTCATCCGGGACAAACTACGAGCAGTACTTC. Translated: CASRSSGTNYEQYF.